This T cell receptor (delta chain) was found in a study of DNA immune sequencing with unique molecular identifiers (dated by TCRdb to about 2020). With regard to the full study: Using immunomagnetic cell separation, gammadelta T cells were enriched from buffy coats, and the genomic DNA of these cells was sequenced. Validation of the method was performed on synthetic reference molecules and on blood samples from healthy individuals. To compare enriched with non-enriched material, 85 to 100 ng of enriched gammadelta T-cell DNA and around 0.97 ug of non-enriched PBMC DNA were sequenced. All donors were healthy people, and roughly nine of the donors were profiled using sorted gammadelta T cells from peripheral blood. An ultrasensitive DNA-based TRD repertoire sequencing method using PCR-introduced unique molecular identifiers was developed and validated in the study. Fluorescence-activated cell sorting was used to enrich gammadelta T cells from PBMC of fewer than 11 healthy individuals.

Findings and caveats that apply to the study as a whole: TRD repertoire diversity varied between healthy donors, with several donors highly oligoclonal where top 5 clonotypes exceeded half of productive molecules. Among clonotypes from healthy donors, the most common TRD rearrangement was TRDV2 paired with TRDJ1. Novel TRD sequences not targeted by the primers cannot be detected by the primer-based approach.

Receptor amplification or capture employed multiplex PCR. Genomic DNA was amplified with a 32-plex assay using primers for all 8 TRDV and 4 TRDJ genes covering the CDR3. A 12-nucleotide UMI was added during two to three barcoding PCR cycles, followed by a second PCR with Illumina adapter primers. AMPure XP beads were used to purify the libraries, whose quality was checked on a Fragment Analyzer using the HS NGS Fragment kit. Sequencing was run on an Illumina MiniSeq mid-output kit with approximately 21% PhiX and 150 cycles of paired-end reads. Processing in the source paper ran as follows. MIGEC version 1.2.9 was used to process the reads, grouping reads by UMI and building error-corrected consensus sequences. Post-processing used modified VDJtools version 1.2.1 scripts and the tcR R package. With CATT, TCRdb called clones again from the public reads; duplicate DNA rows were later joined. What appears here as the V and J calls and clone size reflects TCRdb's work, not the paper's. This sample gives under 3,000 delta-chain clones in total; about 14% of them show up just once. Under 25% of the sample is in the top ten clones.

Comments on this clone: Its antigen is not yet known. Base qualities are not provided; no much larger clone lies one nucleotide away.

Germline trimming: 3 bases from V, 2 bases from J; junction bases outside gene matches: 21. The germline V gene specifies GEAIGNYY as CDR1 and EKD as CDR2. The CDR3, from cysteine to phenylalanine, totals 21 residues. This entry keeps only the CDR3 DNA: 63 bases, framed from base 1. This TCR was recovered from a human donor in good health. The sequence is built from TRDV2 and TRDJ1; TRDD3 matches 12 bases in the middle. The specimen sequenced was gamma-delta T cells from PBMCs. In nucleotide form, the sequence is TGTGCCTGTGACCCAGTACTGGGGGATACTTCGTGGCCCCCTAAAACCGATAAACTCATCTTT. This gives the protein CACDPVLGDTSWPPKTDKLIF.